This T cell receptor (beta chain) was profiled in a study of T-cell reconstitution after alpha-beta-depleted transplantation in children. Unique molecular identifiers were used to barcode this TCRbeta library. TCRdb passed the PCR reads through MiXCR, listing each CDR3 protein once. The repertoire holds more than 450,000 distinct CDR3 sequences, with roughly 18% as singletons. Sequencing was performed on PBMCs from the stem cell graft donor, taken from the stem cell graft. This clonotype was sampled from a human donor who donated a stem cell graft to a child with acute lymphoblastic leukemia.

The CDR3 DNA reads TGTGCCAGCAGGAGGAGTAGCACAGATACGCAGTATTTT. As protein: CASRRSSTDTQYF. This rearrangement joins TRBV14 to TRBJ2-3; D gene uncertain. The CDR3 extends over 13 amino acids. CDR1 is SGHDN and CDR2 is FVKESK in the germline V gene. V was cut by 6 bases and J by 0 bases, with 7 bases left in between. The whole variable domain, remainder taken from reference TRBV14 and TRBJ2-3, is EAGVTQFPSHSVIEKGQTVTLRCDPISGHDNLYWYRRVMGKEIKFLLHFVKESKQDESGMPNNRFLAERTGGTYSTLKVQPAELEDSGVYFCASRRSSTDTQYFGPGTRLTVL.